This TCR beta chain was sequenced in a study of CD8+CD57+ T cells in acquired aplastic anemia. Looking at the study overall: Mean DNA quantity obtained from sorted CD4+ and CD8+ cells was 3 to 4 ug.

The TCR beta profiling, which covered VDJ combination and CDR3 sequence, was carried out using genomic DNA as the template. TCRdb called the reads again in MiXCR, with one record for every CDR3 protein. This sample yields 150,000 to 200,000 distinct CDR3 sequences, of which 40% to 55% are seen a single time; 0.85% to 1.3% belongs to the top ten. V gave up 3 bases and J gave up 5 bases; unmatched junction bases: 5. The CDR3 has 15 residues. Germline-derived CDR1 and CDR2 are SNHLY and FYNNEI. Sequencing involved patients with CD8+CD57+ cell expansion previously shown by flow cytometry. The patients all had a severe acquired aplastic anemia diagnosis.

The receptor was derived from a human donor with aplastic anemia. What was sequenced was sorted CD4+, CD8+, or CD8+CD57+ T cells (not recorded which) from PBMCs. V usage is TRBV2 and J usage is TRBJ2-1; TRBD2 aligns across 9 bases. CDR3 protein: CASSDWVAGDNEQFF. For the CDR3, the DNA is TGTGCCAGCAGTGATTGGGTAGCGGGGGACAATGAGCAGTTCTTC.